This record covers a single T cell receptor beta chain. No antigen is known for it. The data derive from a study of CD4 T cells in relation to SARS-CoV-2 and coronaviruses. Study-wide results and limits: Samples before the pandemic and after infection were not matched within any donor.

This CDR3 is built from 16 residues. With V trimmed by 2 bases and J by 1 base, 5 bases remained unmatched. In germline, CDR1 is KGHSH, CDR2 LQKENI. Some clones are missing from TCRdb's copy, which holds only in-frame ones; the method was immunoSEQ multiplex PCR. The sample yields 60,000 to 80,000 clones, over 80% seen once. CD4+ T cells from unexposed donors were obtained before the COVID-19 pandemic (2011-2018). The source is a human donor in good health. The sample was memory CD4+ T cells from PBMCs. The chain links TRBV18 to TRBJ2-7, with 10 bases aligning to TRBD2. The CDR3: CASSPSSGRLSYEQYF. The CDR3 region has the DNA TGTGCCAGCTCACCATCTAGCGGGAGACTGTCCTACGAGCAGTACTTC.